The clone carrying this T cell receptor beta chain was seen only a few times. The target antigen is unknown. The source of the sample is a study of neurological immune-mediated disorders. Study-wide points: Private repertoires in all groups were suggested by the absence of shared CDR3 amino acid sequences among expanded clones across subjects. It was the repertoires of 18 of 34 multiple sclerosis patients that phylogenetic grouping placed in one related-CDR3 cluster, which is a possible signature.

TCRdb recomputed calls from the 5' RACE reads with MiXCR, one row per CDR3 protein. The profile shows 50,000 to 65,000 distinct CDR3 sequences, under 5.5% of them singletons. The CDR3 has 13 amino acids. The V end lost 7 bases, the J end lost 11 bases, and 20 bases lay between the germline ends. The J gene is TRBJ1-1, the V gene TRBV12-3 or TRBV12-4, with D possibly TRBD1 on 6 matching bases. Sequences were obtained from PBMCs. The origin of this receptor is a woman aged 45 to 65 with multiple sclerosis. The DNA for the CDR3 is TGTGCCAGCAAACTGGACAGTTTCGCCGTGGCTTTCTTT. Translating gives CASKLDSFAVAFF.